Listed here are 13 T cell receptor beta chains from one sample, sequenced in a study of T cells in Graves' hyperthyroidism and ophthalmopathy. Researchers took RNA transcripts and amplified the TCR beta CDR3 regions from them. The study used the HTBI primer set for a first-round RT-PCR of the TCR CDR3. TCRdb reprocessed the multiplex PCR reads via MiXCR and lists one record per CDR3 protein. The sample includes 530,000 or so distinct CDR3 sequences, over 15% seen only once; the top ten take approximately 16%. The specimen sequenced was blood. The receptors come from a woman aged 18-29 years with Graves' ophthalmopathy.

This rearrangement joins TRBV7-2 to TRBJ1-5; the D is unclear. The germline V and J ends were trimmed by 1 base and 6 bases, with 7 bases remaining between them. Germline lookup yields CDR1 SGHTA and CDR2 FQGNSA. The CDR3 has 13 amino acids. The CDR3 here is CASSLGACQPQHF. The CDR3 coding sequence is TGTGCCAGCAGCTTAGGCGCGTGTCAGCCCCAGCATTTT.

This clonotype was detected only a few times. The chain joins TRBV6-5 to TRBJ1-2; D possibly corresponds to TRBD1 (6 bases). Deletions cut 0 bases from V and 6 bases from J, with 14 bases between. CDR3 length: 15 amino acids. Germline V CDR1 and CDR2: MNHEY, SVGAGI. CDR3 in amino acids: CASSYSTLRGNGYTF. The CDR3 DNA follows: TGTGCCAGCAGTTACTCGACACTCAGGGGCAATGGCTACACCTTC.

This clonotype has a count of ten or more. This chain links TRBV28 with TRBJ2-7; possible D gene TRBD1, 6 bases. Looked up from germline, CDR1 is MDHEN and CDR2 is SYDVKM. The CDR3 totals 14 residues. The V gene lost 6 bases and the J gene lost 8 bases, with 20 bases spanning the gap. The CDR3: CASSLTDRDIKQYF. In DNA form, the CDR3 reads TGTGCCAGCAGCTTGACCGACCGGGACATAAAGCAGTACTTC.

This clonotype occurred many times. This chain joins TRBV10-3 and TRBJ2-7; D uncertain. CDR1 and CDR2 (germline): ENHRY, SYGVKD. This CDR3 is built from 15 residues. Trimming took 7 bases from V and 0 from J, leaving 16 bases between them. CDR3 residues: CAINPPGSDSYEQYF. Here the CDR3 DNA reads TGTGCCATCAACCCGCCCGGGTCAGACTCCTACGAGCAGTACTTC.

This clonotype has only a few counts. V and J are TRBV6-2 or TRBV6-3 and TRBJ2-7; the match to TRBD2 covers 12 bases. There are 16 residues in the CDR3. V was clipped by 2 bases and J by 2 bases; unmatched bases: 4. In germline, CDR1 is MNHEY, CDR2 SVGEGT. Here the CDR3 DNA reads TGTGCCAGCAGTTACGCTCTAGCGGGGGGGACCTACGAGCAGTACTTC. Encoded protein: CASSYALAGGTYEQYF.

This clonotype was seen repeatedly, ten times or more. The J gene is TRBJ2-7, the V gene TRBV9, with 8 positions matching TRBD1. The J segment lost 6 bases and the V segment lost 5 bases, leaving 10 bases of the junction unmatched. CDR3 size: 14 residues. CDR1 SGDLS and CDR2 YYNGEE come from the germline V gene. The CDR3 sequence: CASSQAGGAGEQYF. CDR3 nucleotides: TGTGCCAGCAGTCAAGCAGGGGGCGCGGGCGAGCAGTACTTC. Looking up the rest from reference TRBV9 and TRBJ2-7 gives the full variable domain: DSGVTQTPKHLITATGQRVTLRCSPRSGDLSVYWYQQSLDQGLQFLIQYYNGEERAKGNILERFSAQQFPDLHSELNLSSLELGDSALYFCASSQAGGAGEQYFGPGTRLTVT.

This clonotype was recorded at least ten times. The chain joins TRBV6-1 to TRBJ2-1; maybe TRBD2 (6 bases). Germline V CDR1 and CDR2: MNHNS, SASEGT. Trimming pared 8 bases from V and 0 bases from J, leaving 17 bases between. This CDR3 contains 16 residues. CDR3 in amino acids: CASPAGGDSSYNEQFF. CDR3 DNA: TGTGCCAGCCCCGCCGGCGGGGATAGCTCCTACAATGAGCAGTTCTTC.

This clonotype was recorded many times. V usage is TRBV3-1 and J usage is TRBJ2-1; 9 nucleotides agree with TRBD2. Germline V gives CDR1 LGHDT, CDR2 YNNKEL (reference sequence). This CDR3 has 19 residues. With V trimmed by 6 bases and J by 4 bases, 19 bases remained unmatched. The CDR3 reads CASRPDRKPSGRRYNEQFF. For the CDR3, the DNA is TGTGCCAGCAGGCCCGACAGGAAGCCAAGCGGGAGGCGGTACAATGAGCAGTTCTTC.

This clonotype was recorded at least ten times. Written as DNA, the CDR3 is TGTGCCAGCAGTTATTCCGGACTAGCGGAACAGTACTTC. Encoded protein: CASSYSGLAEQYF. V gene TRBV6-1 combines with J gene TRBJ2-7; 10 nucleotides match TRBD2. This CDR3 is built from 13 residues. Per germline, CDR1 MNHNS and CDR2 SASEGT. The J segment lost 10 bases and the V segment lost 5 bases, leaving 8 bases of the junction unmatched.

In its sample, this clonotype was seen a few times. This chain links TRBV9 with TRBJ1-6; 10 positions match TRBD1. V was pared by 2 bases and J by 9 bases, with 8 bases of the junction left unmatched. The germline V gene has CDR1 SGDLS and CDR2 YYNGEE. The CDR3 spans 16 residues. The CDR3 here is CASSVGQGLRSSPLHF. In nucleotides, the CDR3 is TGTGCCAGCAGCGTGGGACAGGGGTTGAGAAGTTCACCCCTCCACTTT.

This clonotype was detected ten times or more. The chain is built from TRBV12-3 or TRBV12-4 and TRBJ2-1; tentatively, D is TRBD1 or TRBD2 (6 bases each). With 8 bases removed from V and 9 bases from J, the gap between germline ends came to 11 bases. This CDR3 has 11 residues. The CDR3 spells CASLKGGEQFF. CDR3 nucleotide sequence: TGTGCCAGCCTAAAGGGGGGTGAGCAGTTCTTC.

The chain carries TRBV11-2 and TRBJ1-2, with TRBD1 as a possible D gene (5 bases). Trimming shortened V by 2 bases and J by 7 bases, and 14 bases separated the two germline ends. Germline lookup yields CDR1 SGHAT and CDR2 FQNNGV. The CDR3 has 14 residues. The CDR3 protein is CASSLQGSGGGYTF. In DNA form, the CDR3 reads TGTGCCAGCAGCTTACAGGGTTCTGGGGGTGGCTACACCTTC.

This clonotype was detected many times. The rearrangement links TRBV29-1 to TRBJ2-7; 11 nucleotides line up with TRBD2. The CDR3 runs 15 residues. The trim removed 2 bases at V and 1 base at J, leaving 4 bases unmatched. Per the germline V gene, CDR1 is SQVTM and CDR2 is ANQGSEA. The CDR3: CSVELLAGGSYEQYF. The CDR3 DNA reads as TGCAGCGTTGAACTTCTAGCGGGAGGTTCCTACGAGCAGTACTTC.